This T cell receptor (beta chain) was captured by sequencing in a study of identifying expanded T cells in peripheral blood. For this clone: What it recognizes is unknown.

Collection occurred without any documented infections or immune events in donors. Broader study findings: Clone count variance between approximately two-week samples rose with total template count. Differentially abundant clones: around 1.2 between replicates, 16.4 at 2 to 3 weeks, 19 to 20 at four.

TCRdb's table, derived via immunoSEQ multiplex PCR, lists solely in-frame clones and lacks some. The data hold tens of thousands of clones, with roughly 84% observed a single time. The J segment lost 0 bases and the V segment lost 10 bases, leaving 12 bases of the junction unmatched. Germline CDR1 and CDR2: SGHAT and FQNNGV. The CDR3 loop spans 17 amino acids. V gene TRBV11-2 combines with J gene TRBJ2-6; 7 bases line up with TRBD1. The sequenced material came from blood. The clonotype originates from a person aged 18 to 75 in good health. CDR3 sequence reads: CAKTSGTDPSGANVLTF. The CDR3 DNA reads TGTGCCAAAACCTCCGGGACAGACCCCTCTGGGGCCAACGTCCTGACTTTC.